These T cell receptor beta chains were read from a single sample in a study of blood T cell repertoires in COVID-19. Using immunoSEQ multiplex PCR, the repertoire was profiled, and TCRdb retains in-frame clones only, with some absent. This table holds 200,000 to 250,000 clones, 70% to 90% found once. Sequenced sample: peripheral blood. The origin of the receptors is a young man with COVID-19, enrolled during active disease. Each CDR3 is given without its conserved first and last residue. D genes are given only for firm matches.

TRBD1 TRBJ1-1 TRBV10-3 17 AISESAGTGIGGNTEAF
- TRBJ1-1 TRBV5-6 11 ASSLVVAGEAF
- TRBJ1-1 TRBV19 12 ASNPFPGRTEAF
- TRBJ1-4 TRBV19 12 ASTHRATNEKLF
TRBD2 TRBJ2-1 TRBV20-1 13 SASPLAGAYNEQF
TRBD2 TRBJ2-2 TRBV6-4 14 ASSERLAGDTGELF
TRBD2 TRBJ2-7 TRBV25-1 13 ASSHLAGASYEQY
- TRBJ2-1 TRBV13 11 ASSLAGGYEQF
- TRBJ2-7 TRBV28 10 ASSSGTAEQY
- TRBJ1-2 TRBV15 12 ATSRGNSPYGYT
TRBD1 TRBJ1-6 TRBV6-5 12 ASSYSTGGSPLH
TRBD1 TRBJ2-7 TRBV3-1/TRBV3-2 12 ASSPSGTGGEQY
TRBD1 TRBJ1-2 TRBV7-9 15 ASSAGTGGPFNYGYT
- TRBJ2-2 TRBV18 13 ASSPGTGNTGELF
- TRBJ1-1 TRBV27 11 ASSRRGITEAF
TRBD1 TRBJ2-7 TRBV5-4 13 ASSVRQGSAYEQY
- TRBJ1-2 TRBV20-1 9 SATPGEGYT
- TRBJ1-2 TRBV3-1/TRBV3-2 13 ASSPRDTINYGYT
TRBD1 TRBJ2-6 TRBV7-3 15 ASSFRQGRPGANVLT
TRBD2 TRBJ2-1 TRBV7-2 14 ASSLPPGLAGNEQF
TRBD1 TRBJ2-7 TRBV28 14 ASSSSGTGGHYEQY
- TRBJ1-3 TRBV5-6 13 ASSSYRASGNTIY
TRBD2 TRBJ2-1 TRBV3-1/TRBV3-2 17 ASSPDSTSARPKNNEQF
TRBD1 TRBJ2-7 TRBV18 13 ASSPPTGAVREQY